Included here is one TCR beta chain sequence, with context. This clonotype has only a few counts. This clone's antigen is unknown. Base-call qualities are not available, and no considerably larger clone is one nucleotide away. The entry originates in a study of T cells in Graves' hyperthyroidism and ophthalmopathy (dated by TCRdb to about 2019). As for the study more broadly: Peripheral blood was sampled at the time of initial diagnosis, prior to any treatment. TCR V-J signatures able to tell the groups apart were searched for in a discovery cohort of 90 to 100 patients, of whom roughly 42 had Graves' ophthalmopathy and more than 55 had stable Graves' hyperthyroidism. An independent validation cohort of around 20 hyperthyroidism patients and about 15 patients who later progressed to ophthalmopathy tested prospective prediction of ophthalmopathy. The 100 discovery patients were randomly divided into training and test sets at a 7:3 ratio. In addition, the study compared T-cell repertoires in thyroid tissue and in blood from roughly 6 Graves' hyperthyroidism patients. Once sampling was done, hyperthyroidism patients were given methimazole at a starting dose of 30 mg daily, whereas ophthalmopathy patients were given high-dose intravenous methylprednisolone. According to the paper, TCR Vbeta CDR3 sequencing was carried out on 120 to 150 peripheral blood samples, which came from fewer than 50 ophthalmopathy, around 74 hyperthyroidism and about 17 progressor patients.

CDR1 and CDR2 are drawn from the germline V gene: SGHRS, YFSETQ. The CDR3 has 15 amino acids, counting the end cysteine and phenylalanine. Only the CDR3 DNA is retained, 45 bases long and in frame from the first base. V and J are truncated by 0 bases and 0 bases respectively, leaving an intervening sequence of 9 bases. TCR beta CDR3 regions were amplified from RNA transcripts. The first round of RT-PCR for the TCR CDR3 was performed with the HTBI primer set and the Qiagen OneStep RT-PCR kit. Libraries were constructed in a second round of multiplex PCR, after which size selection and purification were carried out. Sequencing of the libraries was done on an Illumina HiSeq2000 using paired-end 100 bp reads. As for how the authors treated the data: SOAPnuke was used to process the raw data, throwing out any read that contained adapters or uncalled bases, had a mean Phred below 15, or lacked an exact constant-primer or identifier match. High-quality paired reads were merged using COPE v1.2.5, and each unique nucleotide sequence was defined as a clonotype. MiTCR v1.1 was used to align clonotypes to the IMGT TRBV, TRBD and TRBJ reference segments. Only V-J combinations with frequency above 0.0001, covering roughly 99% of repertoires, were analysed. A TCS score was defined as the ratio of F50 (clonal expansion) to E x V (chaos), with BLOSUM62-based TCRdist applied between CDR3 peptides within each V-J. Welch's t-statistics and random forest reduced 514 V-J features to about 13, which were used in a naive Bayes classifier (R e1071). TCRdb reprocessing: public reads trimmed at Q25 with fastp, clones called with MiXCR, in-frame beta chains kept. Here each entry gathers all rows of one CDR3 protein and keeps the most common genes and DNA. None of the V and J calls come from the authors' own analysis; TCRdb made them. The sample includes some 550,000 distinct CDR3 sequences, with around 20% observed a single time. The ten biggest clones cover approximately 26% of the sample.

What the work shows at the level of the full study, not this receptor alone: Ophthalmopathy was separated from stable hyperthyroidism by a 13 V-J signature model, with about 86% sensitivity and about 81% specificity obtained in cross-validation and 80%/75% obtained in testing. Most expanded thyroid clonotypes (frequency above 0.001) were also found in blood, which suggests that blood repertoires may mirror thyroid immune responses. In validation, the model predicted progression to ophthalmopathy with 65% to 71% sensitivity and 72% to 85% specificity, a median of around 6.6 months before onset. Sample size was not statistically predetermined, and blinding of investigators to group allocation was not performed.

Stable Graves' hyperthyroidism was defined as the absence of progression to ophthalmopathy over 18 months of follow-up. The hyperthyroidism patients were between 18 and 65 years old and newly diagnosed, with a disease duration of less than 2 months. Exclusion was applied to patients with uncontrolled infections, other autoimmune diseases, pregnancy or lactation. Diagnoses were based on clinical symptoms, serum thyroxine and TRAb, thyroid ultrasound and orbital computed tomography. PBMCs were isolated from 10 ml of fresh peripheral blood by Ficoll-Paque density gradient centrifugation. Trizol reagent was used to extract total RNA, and RNA quality was then checked on an Agilent 2100 Bioanalyzer.

The sequence links TRBV5-1 to TRBJ1-1; a weak D assignment points to TRBD1 (5 bases agree). Material for sequencing was blood. The clonotype was recovered from a young man with Graves' hyperthyroidism. This receptor carries the CDR3 CASSLVAGLNTEAFF. Here is the DNA: TGCGCCAGCAGCTTGGTAGCAGGGTTGAACACTGAAGCTTTCTTT.